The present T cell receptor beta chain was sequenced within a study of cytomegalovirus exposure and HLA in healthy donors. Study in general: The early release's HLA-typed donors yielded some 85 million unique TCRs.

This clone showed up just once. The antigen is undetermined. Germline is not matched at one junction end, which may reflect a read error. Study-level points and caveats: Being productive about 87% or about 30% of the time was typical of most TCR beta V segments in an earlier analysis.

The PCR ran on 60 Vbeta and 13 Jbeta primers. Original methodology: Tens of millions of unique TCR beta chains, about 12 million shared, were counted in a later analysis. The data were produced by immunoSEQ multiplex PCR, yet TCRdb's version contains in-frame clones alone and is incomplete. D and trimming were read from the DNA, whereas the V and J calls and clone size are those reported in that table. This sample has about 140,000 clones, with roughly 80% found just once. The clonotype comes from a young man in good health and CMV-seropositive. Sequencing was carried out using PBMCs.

The chain's CDR3 is CASSLSSATDTQYF. CDR3 DNA: TGTGCCAGCAGTCTATCTAGCGCCACAGATACGCAGTATTTT. The rearrangement links TRBV27 to TRBJ2-3; D perhaps matches TRBD2 (6 bases). The CDR3 is made up of 14 amino acids. Germline-derived CDR1 and CDR2 are MNHEY and SMNVEV (reference sequence).